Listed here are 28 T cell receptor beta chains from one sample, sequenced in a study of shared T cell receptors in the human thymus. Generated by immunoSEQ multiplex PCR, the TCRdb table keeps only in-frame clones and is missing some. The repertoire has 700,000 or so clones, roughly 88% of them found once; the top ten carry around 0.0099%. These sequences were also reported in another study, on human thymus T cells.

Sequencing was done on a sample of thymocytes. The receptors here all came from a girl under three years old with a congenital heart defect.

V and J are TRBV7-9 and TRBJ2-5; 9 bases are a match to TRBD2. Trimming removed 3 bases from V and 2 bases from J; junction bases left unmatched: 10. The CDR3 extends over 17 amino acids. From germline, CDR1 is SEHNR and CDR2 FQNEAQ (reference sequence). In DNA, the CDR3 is TGTGCCAGCAGCTTTGTACAGCGGGGGGCTCAGCAAGAGACCCAGTACTTC. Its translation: CASSFVQRGAQQETQYF.

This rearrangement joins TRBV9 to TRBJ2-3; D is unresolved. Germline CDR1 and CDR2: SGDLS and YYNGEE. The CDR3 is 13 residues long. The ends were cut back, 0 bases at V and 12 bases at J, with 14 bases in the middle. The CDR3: CASSVDAHTTQYF. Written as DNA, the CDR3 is TGTGCCAGCAGCGTAGATGCCCACACTACACAGTATTTT.

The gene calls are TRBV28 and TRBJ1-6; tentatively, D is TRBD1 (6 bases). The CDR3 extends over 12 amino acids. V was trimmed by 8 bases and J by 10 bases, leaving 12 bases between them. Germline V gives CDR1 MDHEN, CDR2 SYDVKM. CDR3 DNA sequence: TGTGCCAGCCGGGCAGGGGAATCACCCCTCCACTTT. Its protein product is CASRAGESPLHF. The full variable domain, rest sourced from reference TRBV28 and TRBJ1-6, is DVKVTQSSRYLVKRTGEKVFLECVQDMDHENMFWYRQDPGLGLRLIYFSYDVKMKEKGDIPEGYSVSREKKERFSLILESASTNQTSMYLCASRAGESPLHFGNGTRLTVT.

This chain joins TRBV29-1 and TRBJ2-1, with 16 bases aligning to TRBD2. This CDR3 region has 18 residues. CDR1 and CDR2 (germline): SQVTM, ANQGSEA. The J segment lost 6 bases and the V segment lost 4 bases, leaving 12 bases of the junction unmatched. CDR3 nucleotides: TGCAGCGTTGTTCCGGGACTAGCGGGGGGGCCATCTTTCAATGAGCAGTTCTTC. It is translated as CSVVPGLAGGPSFNEQFF.

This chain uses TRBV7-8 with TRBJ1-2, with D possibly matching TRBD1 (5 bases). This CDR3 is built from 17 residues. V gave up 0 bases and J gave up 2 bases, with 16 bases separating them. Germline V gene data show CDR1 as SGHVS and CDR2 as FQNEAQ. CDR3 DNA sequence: TGTGCCAGCAGCTTAGCGCGGAAGTTTCGGGGGAACTATGGCTACACCTTC. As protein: CASSLARKFRGNYGYTF.

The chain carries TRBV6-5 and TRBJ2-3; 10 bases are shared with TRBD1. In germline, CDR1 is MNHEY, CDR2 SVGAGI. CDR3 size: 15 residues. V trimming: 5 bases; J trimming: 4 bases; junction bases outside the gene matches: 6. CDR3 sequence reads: CASSKGTGVPDTQYF. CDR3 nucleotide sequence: TGTGCCAGCAGTAAAGGGACAGGGGTCCCAGATACGCAGTATTTT.

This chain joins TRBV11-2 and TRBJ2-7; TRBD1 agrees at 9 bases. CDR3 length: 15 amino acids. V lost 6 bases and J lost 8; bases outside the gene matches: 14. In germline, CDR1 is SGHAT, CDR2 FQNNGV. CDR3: CASSNLRDREDKQYF. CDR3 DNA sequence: TGTGCCAGCAGTAACCTCCGGGACAGGGAGGACAAGCAGTACTTC.

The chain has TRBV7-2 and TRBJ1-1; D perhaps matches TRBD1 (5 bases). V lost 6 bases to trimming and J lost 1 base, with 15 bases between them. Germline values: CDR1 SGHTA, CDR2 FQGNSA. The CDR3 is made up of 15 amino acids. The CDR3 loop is CASSPDGGRNTEAFF. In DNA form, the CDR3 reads TGTGCCAGCAGTCCAGACGGGGGGAGGAACACTGAAGCTTTCTTT.

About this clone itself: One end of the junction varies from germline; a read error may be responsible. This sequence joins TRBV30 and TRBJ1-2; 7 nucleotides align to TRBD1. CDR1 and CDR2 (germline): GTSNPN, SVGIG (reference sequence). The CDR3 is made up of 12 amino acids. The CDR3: CFPDRTNYGYTF. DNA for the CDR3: TGCTTTCCGGACAGGACTAACTATGGCTACACCTTC.

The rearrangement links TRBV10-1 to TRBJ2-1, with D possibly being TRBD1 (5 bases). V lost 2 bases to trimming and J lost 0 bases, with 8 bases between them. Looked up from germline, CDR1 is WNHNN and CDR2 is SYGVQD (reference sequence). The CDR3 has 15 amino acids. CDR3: CASSELGDSYNEQFF. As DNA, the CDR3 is TGCGCCAGCAGTGAGCTAGGGGACTCCTACAATGAGCAGTTCTTC.

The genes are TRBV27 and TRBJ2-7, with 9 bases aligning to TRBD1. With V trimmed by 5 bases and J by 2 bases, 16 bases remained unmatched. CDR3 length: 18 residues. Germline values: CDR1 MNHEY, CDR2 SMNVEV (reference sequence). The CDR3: CASSPPVRTGELTYEQYF. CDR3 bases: TGTGCCAGCAGTCCACCAGTTAGGACAGGGGAGCTGACCTACGAGCAGTACTTC.

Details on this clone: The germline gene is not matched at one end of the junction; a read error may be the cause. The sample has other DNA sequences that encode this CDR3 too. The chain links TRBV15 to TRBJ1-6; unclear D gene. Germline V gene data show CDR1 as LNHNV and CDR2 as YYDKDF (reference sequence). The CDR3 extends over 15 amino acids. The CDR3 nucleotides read TGTGCCACCAGCAGAGAAAGCGTCTATAATTCCCCCCTCCACTTT. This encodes CATSRESVYNSPLHF. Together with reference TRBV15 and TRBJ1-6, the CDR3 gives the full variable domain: DAMVIQNPRYQVTQFGKPVTLSCSQTLNHNVMYWYQQKSSQAPKLLFHYYDKDFNNEADTPDNFQSRRPNTSFCFLDIRSPGLGDTAMYLCATSRESVYNSPLHFGNGTRLTVT.

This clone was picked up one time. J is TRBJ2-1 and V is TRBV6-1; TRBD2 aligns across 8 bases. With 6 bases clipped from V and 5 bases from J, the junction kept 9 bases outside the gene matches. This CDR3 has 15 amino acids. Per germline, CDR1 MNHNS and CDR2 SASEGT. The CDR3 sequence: CASSLGTRVDNEQFF. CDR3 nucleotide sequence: TGTGCCAGCAGCCTCGGGACTAGGGTTGACAATGAGCAGTTCTTC.

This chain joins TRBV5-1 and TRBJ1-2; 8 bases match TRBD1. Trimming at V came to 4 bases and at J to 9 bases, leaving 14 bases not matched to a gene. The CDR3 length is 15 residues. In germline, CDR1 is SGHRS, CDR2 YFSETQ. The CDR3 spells CASSTSTGEYSSYTF. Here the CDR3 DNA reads TGCGCCAGCAGCACCTCGACAGGGGAATATTCTAGCTACACCTTC.

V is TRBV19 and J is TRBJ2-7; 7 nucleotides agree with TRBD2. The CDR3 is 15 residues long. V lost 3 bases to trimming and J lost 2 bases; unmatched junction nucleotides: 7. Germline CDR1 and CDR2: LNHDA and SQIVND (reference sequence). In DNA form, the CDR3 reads TGTGCCAGTAGTATCGTGAGCGGGGCGACCTACGAGCAGTACTTC. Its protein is CASSIVSGATYEQYF. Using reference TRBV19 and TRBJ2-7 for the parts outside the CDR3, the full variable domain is DGGITQSPKYLFRKEGQNVTLSCEQNLNHDAMYWYRQDPGQGLRLIYYSQIVNDFQKGDIAEGYSVSREKKESFPLTVTSAQKNPTAFYLCASSIVSGATYEQYFGPGTRLTVT.

CDR3 DNA sequence: TGTGCCAGCAGCCACAGGAGCTCTGGAAACACCATATATTTT. This sequence encodes CASSHRSSGNTIYF. The chain combines TRBV5-6 with TRBJ1-3; D perhaps matches TRBD1 (5 bases). The germline V gene has CDR1 SGHDT and CDR2 YYEEEE. V lost 4 bases and J lost 0, with 8 bases in between. The CDR3 sequence is 14 residues long.

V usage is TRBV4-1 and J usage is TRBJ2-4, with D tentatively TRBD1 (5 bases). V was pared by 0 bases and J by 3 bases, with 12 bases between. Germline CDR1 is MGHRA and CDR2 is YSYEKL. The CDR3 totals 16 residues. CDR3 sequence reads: CASSQERQGSKNIQYF. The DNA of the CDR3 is TGCGCCAGCAGCCAAGAGAGGCAGGGTAGCAAAAACATTCAGTACTTC.

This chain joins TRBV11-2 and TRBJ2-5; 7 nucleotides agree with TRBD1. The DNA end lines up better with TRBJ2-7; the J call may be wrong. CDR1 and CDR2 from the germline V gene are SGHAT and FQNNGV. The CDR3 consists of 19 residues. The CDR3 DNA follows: TGTGCCAGCAGCTCCGAGACAGGGTTTATAGGATTGGTAACCTACGAGCAGTACTTC. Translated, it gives CASSSETGFIGLVTYEQYF.

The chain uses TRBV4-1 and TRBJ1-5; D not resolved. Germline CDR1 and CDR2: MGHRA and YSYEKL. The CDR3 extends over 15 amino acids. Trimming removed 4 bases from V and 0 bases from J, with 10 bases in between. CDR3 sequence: CASSLRGDSNQPQHF. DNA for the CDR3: TGCGCCAGCAGCCTCCGGGGAGATAGCAATCAGCCCCAGCATTTT.

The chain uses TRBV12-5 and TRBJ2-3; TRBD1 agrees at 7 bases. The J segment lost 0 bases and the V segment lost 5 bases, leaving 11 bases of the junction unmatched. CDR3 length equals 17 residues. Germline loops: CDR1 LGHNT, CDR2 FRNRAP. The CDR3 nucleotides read TGTGCTAGTGGTGATACAGGGGTAGGGTCTAGCACAGATACGCAGTATTTT. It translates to CASGDTGVGSSTDTQYF.

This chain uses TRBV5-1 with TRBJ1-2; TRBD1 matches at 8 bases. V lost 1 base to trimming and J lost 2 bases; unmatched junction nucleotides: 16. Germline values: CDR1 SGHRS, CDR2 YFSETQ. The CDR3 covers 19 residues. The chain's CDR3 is CASSLILQGVRGKNYGYTF. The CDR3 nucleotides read TGCGCCAGCAGCTTGATCCTACAGGGGGTTAGGGGAAAGAACTATGGCTACACCTTC.

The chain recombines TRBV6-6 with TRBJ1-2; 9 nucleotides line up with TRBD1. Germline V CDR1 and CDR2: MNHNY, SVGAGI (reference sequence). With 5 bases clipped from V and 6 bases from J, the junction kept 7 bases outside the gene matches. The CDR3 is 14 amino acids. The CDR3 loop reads CASSNYRGRDGYTF. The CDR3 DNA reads TGTGCCAGCAGTAATTACAGGGGGCGGGATGGCTACACCTTC.

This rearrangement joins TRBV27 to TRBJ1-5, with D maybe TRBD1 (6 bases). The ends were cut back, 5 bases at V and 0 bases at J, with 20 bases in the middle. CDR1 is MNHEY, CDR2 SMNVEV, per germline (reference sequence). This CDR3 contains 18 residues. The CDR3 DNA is TGTGCCAGCAGTCCCATACCGGTATGGACAGATAGCAATCAGCCCCAGCATTTT. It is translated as CASSPIPVWTDSNQPQHF.

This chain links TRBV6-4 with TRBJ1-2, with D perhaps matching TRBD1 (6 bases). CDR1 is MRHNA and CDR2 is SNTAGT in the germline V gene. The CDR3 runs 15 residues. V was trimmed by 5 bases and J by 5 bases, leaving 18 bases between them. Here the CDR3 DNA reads TGTGCCAGCAGTCCCGACAGGAGGGGAGGGTATGGCTACACCTTC. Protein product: CASSPDRRGGYGYTF.

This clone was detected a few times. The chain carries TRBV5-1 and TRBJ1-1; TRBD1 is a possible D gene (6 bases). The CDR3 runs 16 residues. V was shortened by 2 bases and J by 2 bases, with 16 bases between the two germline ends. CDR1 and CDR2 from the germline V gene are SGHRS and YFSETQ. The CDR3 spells CASSFSHQGSNTEAFF. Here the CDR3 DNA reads TGCGCCAGCAGCTTCAGCCATCAGGGGTCCAACACTGAAGCTTTCTTT.

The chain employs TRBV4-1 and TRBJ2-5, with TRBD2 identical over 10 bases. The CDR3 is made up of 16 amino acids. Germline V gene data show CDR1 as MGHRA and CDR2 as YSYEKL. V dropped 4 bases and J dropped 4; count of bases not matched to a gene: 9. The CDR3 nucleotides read TGCGCCAGCAGCCGCCCGGGACTAGCGTTGAGAGAGACCCAGTACTTC. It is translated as CASSRPGLALRETQYF.

The CDR3 DNA reads TGTGCCAGCAGGACTAGCGGGTCCTACGAGCAGTACTTC. It translates to CASRTSGSYEQYF. V gene TRBV2 combines with J gene TRBJ2-7, with 10 bases identical to TRBD2. The CDR3 extends over 13 amino acids. Per the germline V gene, CDR1 is SNHLY and CDR2 is FYNNEI. J was trimmed by 1 base and V by 6 bases; bases with no gene match: 0.

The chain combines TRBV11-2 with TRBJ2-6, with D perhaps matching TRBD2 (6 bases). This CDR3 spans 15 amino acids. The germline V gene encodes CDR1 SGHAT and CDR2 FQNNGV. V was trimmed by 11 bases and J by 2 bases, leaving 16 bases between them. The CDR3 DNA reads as TGTGCCTACCCTTCGGGGGAAACTGGGGCCAACGTCCTGACTTTC. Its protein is CAYPSGETGANVLTF.